In its sample, the clone carrying this T cell receptor beta chain was seen a few times. The CDR3 runs 17 residues. Trimming removed 0 bases from V and 0 bases from J, with 17 bases in between. Germline V gives CDR1 DFQATT, CDR2 SNEGSKA (reference sequence). The data were obtained in a study of T-cell reconstitution after alpha-beta-depleted transplantation in children. Unique molecular identifiers were incorporated into the prepared TCRbeta library. TCRdb itself ran the PCR reads through MiXCR, one entry per CDR3 protein. The profile shows about 460,000 distinct CDR3 sequences, roughly an eighth of them singletons.

Sequencing used PBMCs, mostly from graft donor cells, obtained 180 days after TCRalphabeta/CD19-depleted stem cell transplant. The TCR comes from a female patient between 2 and 15 years old who had a stem cell transplant for aplastic anemia, so the T cells may come from the graft donor. V gene TRBV20-1 combines with J gene TRBJ2-5; D gene ambiguous. The DNA for the CDR3 is TGCAGTGCTAGAGATCGTATCCGGGCGGTGTACCAAGAGACCCAGTACTTC. As protein: CSARDRIRAVYQETQYF.